This TCR beta chain derives from a study of blood T cell repertoires in COVID-19. Background on the study: Acute and convalescent COVID-19 specimens originated in the United States, Italy and Spain. Sample material is recorded as cDNA or gDNA derived from T cells, B-cell-depleted T cells, or PBMCs.

Germline trimming cut 1 base from V and 8 bases from J; bases unmatched to any gene: 3. The CDR3 loop spans 15 amino acids. CDR1 SGHVS and CDR2 FNYEAQ come from the germline V gene. How the authors handled the data: Amplified reference gene primers provided the basis for estimating nucleated cell counts. Using immunoSEQ multiplex PCR, the repertoire was profiled, and TCRdb retains in-frame clones only, with some absent. The V and J calls and clone size are taken from that table; D and trimming were inferred from the DNA. The table includes a few hundred thousand clones, around 80% detected once. V gene TRBV7-6 combines with J gene TRBJ2-1; TRBD2 matches at 12 bases. The sequence was collected from a man between 50 and 59 years old with active or convalescent COVID-19. The sequenced sample consisted of peripheral blood. The DNA of the CDR3 is TGTGCCAGCAGCTTAGGGCTAGCGGGAGGGTATGAGCAGTTCTTC. Translated: CASSLGLAGGYEQFF.